This T cell receptor (beta chain) is drawn from a study of blood T cell repertoires in COVID-19. Using immunoSEQ multiplex PCR, the repertoire was profiled, and TCRdb retains in-frame clones only, with some absent. The sample has 200,000 to 250,000 clones, around 83% seen once; the top ten hold 2.5% to 3.5%. V gave up 5 bases and J gave up 5 bases; unmatched junction bases: 7. The CDR3 runs 14 residues. Per germline, CDR1 SNHLY and CDR2 FYNNEI. The TCR comes from a man in his fifties or sixties with active or convalescent COVID-19. This sequence joins TRBV2 and TRBJ2-5; 8 nucleotides align to TRBD1. The specimen sequenced was peripheral blood. CDR3 sequence (DNA): TGTGCCAGCAGTCCGGACAGGGCGGACGAGACCCAGTACTTC. Encoded protein: CASSPDRADETQYF.